This T cell receptor beta chain appears in the sequencing data of a study of shared T cell receptors in the human thymus (dated by TCRdb to 2020 to 2023). General notes on the study: The study examined how self-reactive, shared T-cell receptor alpha chains are generated in the human thymus.

To prepare the library, the immunoSEQ multiplex PCR assay was applied. TCRdb retrieved this table from immuneACCESS and kept in-frame rearrangements only. Not all clones are present; in checked studies, unresolved V genes account for under half, and no reason is known for the remainder. The sample table holds 600,000 or so clones, of which 80% to 90% were seen once. Over 0.008% of the sample is in the top ten clones. V loses 2 bases, J loses 2 bases, and the germline ends lie 9 bases apart. The CDR3 spans 15 residues, from the cysteine through the phenylalanine. This entry keeps only the CDR3 DNA: 45 bases, framed from base 1. CDR1 and CDR2, per the germline V gene, are MNHNS and SASEGT. Comments on this clone: The antigen this receptor binds is unknown. No base quality information exists; no much larger clone differs at one position.

These same data were also listed under a study on human thymus T cells. Reported in the second study: Donors were immunologically healthy infants undergoing open corrective cardiac surgery for congenital heart defects in Finland. Thymus tissue was obtained as surgical resects removed during corrective cardiac surgery. Biased V and J gene segment usage appeared to be present in both thymic and peripheral blood repertoires. Highly overlapping thymic TCR repertoires among unrelated individuals were reported in the related research. The study used roughly 8 infant thymus samples plus four related peripheral blood samples to characterize TCR alpha and beta repertoires. The cohort included over five male and a couple of female infants, with donor ages spanning 7 to 244 days. After being mechanically released from the tissue, thymocytes were kept at -70 degrees C in pellets of about 8.5-32 million cells. A QIAsymphony instrument was used to extract genomic DNA from the frozen cell pellets. TCRB and TCRAD loci were amplified from a standardized quantity of quality-controlled genomic DNA using the immunoSEQ multiplex PCR assay. The amplicons spanned the V(D)J region and were long enough to cover the CDR3 and allow V and J genes to be identified. The commercial immunoSEQ service was used to sequence amplicons on an Illumina platform. Primer bias and sequencing errors were corrected using previously described methods, and TCRAD and TCRB definitions followed the IMGT database. immunoSEQ Analyzer 3.0 and VDJTools were used for repertoire analysis, which covered basic statistics, V/J segment usage, diversity estimates, rarefaction and pairwise overlap. Chao1, ChaoE, Efron-Thisted, Shannon and inverse Simpson indices were used to estimate diversity, which was also estimated on datasets down-sampled to the smallest sample. Repertoire overlap was determined by strict matching of CDR3 nucleotide sequence, V gene and J gene, and Jaccard-based multidimensional scaling clustering was applied. On average, thymus samples yielded roughly 770,000 unique TCRB clonotypes, whereas blood samples yielded some 85,000.

The sequenced material came from thymocytes. This clonotype was sampled from a boy younger than two with a congenital heart defect. Donor details come from another sample of the same person, matched by shared clones. Rearrangement joined TRBV6-1 to TRBJ1-4; no D gene can be assigned with confidence. The encoded CDR3 is CASSESRSTNEKLFF. The nucleotides are TGTGCCAGCAGTGAATCTCGTTCCACTAATGAAAAACTGTTTTTT.